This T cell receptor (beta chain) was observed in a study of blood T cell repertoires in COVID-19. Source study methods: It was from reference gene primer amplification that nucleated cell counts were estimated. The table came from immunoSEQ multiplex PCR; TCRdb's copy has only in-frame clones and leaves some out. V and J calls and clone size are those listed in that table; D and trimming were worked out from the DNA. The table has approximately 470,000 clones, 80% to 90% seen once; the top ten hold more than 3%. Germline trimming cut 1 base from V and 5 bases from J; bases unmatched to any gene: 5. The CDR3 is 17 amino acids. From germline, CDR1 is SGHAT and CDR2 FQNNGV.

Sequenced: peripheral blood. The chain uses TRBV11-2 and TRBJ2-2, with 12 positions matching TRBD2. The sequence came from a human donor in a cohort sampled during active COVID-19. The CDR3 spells CASSLGLAGVATGELFF. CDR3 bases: TGTGCCAGCAGCTTAGGACTAGCGGGAGTTGCTACCGGGGAGCTGTTTTTT.